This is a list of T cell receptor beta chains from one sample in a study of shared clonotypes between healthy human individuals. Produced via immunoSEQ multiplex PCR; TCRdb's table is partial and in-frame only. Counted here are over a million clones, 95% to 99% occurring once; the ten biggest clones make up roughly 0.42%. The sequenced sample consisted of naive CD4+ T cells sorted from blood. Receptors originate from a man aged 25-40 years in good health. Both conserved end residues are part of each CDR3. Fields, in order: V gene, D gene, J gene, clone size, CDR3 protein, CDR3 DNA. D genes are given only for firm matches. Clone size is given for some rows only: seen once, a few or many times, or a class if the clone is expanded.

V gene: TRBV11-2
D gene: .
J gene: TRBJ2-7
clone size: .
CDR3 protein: CASSLQQVTYYEQYF
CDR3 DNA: TGTGCCAGCAGCTTACAACAGGTTACCTATTACGAGCAGTACTTC

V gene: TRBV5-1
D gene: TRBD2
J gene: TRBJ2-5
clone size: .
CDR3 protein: CASSLAPGGGVETQYF
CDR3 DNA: TGCGCCAGCAGCTTGGCCCCGGGAGGGGGTGTTGAGACCCAGTACTTC

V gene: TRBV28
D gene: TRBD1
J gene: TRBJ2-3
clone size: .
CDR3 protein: CASSSLDRGATQYF
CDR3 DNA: TGTGCCAGCAGTTCCCTAGACAGGGGGGCTACGCAGTATTTT

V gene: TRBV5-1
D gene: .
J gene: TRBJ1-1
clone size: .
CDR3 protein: CASSLARGNTEAFF
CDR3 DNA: TGCGCCAGCAGCTTGGCACGTGGTAACACTGAAGCTTTCTTT

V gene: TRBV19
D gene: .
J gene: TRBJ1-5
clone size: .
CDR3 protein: CASQARRRTDQPQHF
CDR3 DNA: TGTGCCAGCCAAGCTAGGCGGCGAACTGATCAGCCCCAGCATTTT

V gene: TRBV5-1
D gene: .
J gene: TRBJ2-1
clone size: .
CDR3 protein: CASSLWEVNEQFF
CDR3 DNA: TGCGCCAGCAGCTTGTGGGAGGTCAATGAGCAGTTCTTC

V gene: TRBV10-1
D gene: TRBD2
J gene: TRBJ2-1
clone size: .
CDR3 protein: CASARAGGKNEQFF
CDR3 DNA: TGCGCCAGCGCACGCGCGGGAGGGAAAAATGAGCAGTTCTTC

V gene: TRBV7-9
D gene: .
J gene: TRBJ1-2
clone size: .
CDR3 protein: CASRRTTDYGYTF
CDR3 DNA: TGTGCCAGCAGACGCACTACAGACTATGGCTACACCTTC

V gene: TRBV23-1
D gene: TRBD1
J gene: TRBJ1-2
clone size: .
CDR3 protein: CASSPGQGYGYTF
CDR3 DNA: TGCGCCAGCAGCCCTGGACAGGGCTATGGCTACACCTTC

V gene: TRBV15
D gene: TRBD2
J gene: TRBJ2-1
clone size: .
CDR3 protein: CATRKTSGSFNEQFF
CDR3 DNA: TGTGCCACCAGAAAAACTAGCGGGAGCTTCAATGAGCAGTTCTTC

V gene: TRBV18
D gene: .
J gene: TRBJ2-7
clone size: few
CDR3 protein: CASSPPSSYEQYF
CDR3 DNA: TGTGCCAGCTCACCACCCTCCTCCTACGAGCAGTACTTC

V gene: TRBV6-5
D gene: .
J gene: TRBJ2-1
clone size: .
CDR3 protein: CASSRDFYNEQFF
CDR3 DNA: TGTGCCAGCAGTCGGGACTTTTACAATGAGCAGTTCTTC

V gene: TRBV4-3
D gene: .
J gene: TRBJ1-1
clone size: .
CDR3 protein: CASSQAPTGTTEAFF
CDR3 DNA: TGCGCCAGCAGCCAAGCCCCTACAGGGACCACTGAAGCTTTCTTT

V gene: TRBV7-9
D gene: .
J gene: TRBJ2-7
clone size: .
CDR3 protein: CASGMWPTVVYEQYF
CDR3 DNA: TGTGCCAGCGGGATGTGGCCAACCGTGGTCTACGAGCAGTACTTC

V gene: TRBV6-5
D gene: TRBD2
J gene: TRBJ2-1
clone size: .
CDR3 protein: CASSWPGTSGSDEQFF
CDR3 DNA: TGTGCCAGCAGTTGGCCCGGGACTAGCGGGAGTGATGAGCAGTTCTTC

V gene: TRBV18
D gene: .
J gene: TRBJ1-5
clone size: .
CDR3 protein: CASSPDSQNQPQHF
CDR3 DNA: TGTGCCAGCTCACCAGATTCTCAGAATCAGCCCCAGCATTTT

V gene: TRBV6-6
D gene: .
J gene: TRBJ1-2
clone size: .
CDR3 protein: CASSYTQGSPGYGYTF
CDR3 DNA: TGTGCCAGCAGTTACACACAGGGATCGCCTGGCTATGGCTACACCTTC

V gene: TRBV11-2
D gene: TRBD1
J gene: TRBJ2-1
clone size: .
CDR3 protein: CASSFLRQGEFF
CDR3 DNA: TGTGCCAGCAGCTTCCTCCGACAGGGTGAGTTCTTC

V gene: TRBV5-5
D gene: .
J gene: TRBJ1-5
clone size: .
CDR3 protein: CASSLGVRGSQPQHF
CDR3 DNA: TGTGCCAGCAGCTTGGGTGTGAGGGGGAGTCAGCCCCAGCATTTT

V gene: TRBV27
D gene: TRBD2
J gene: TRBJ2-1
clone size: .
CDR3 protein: CASKDGTSFYNEQFF
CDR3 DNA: TGTGCCAGCAAGGATGGGACTAGTTTCTACAATGAGCAGTTCTTC

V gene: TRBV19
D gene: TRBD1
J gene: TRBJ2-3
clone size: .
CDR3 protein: CASRQGQIRTDTQYF
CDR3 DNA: TGTGCCAGTCGTCAGGGACAGATCCGCACAGATACGCAGTATTTT

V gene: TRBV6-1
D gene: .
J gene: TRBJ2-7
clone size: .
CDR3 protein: CASSIGTDSYEQYF
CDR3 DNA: TGTGCCAGCAGTATCGGGACGGACTCCTACGAGCAGTACTTC

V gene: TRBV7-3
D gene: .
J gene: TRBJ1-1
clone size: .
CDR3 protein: CASSFTTNTEAFF
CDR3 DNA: TGTGCCAGCAGCTTTACGACTAACACTGAAGCTTTCTTT

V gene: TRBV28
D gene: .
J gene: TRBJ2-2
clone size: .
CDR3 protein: CASSLRGGPNTGELFF
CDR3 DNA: TGTGCCAGCAGCCTCAGGGGGGGGCCCAACACCGGGGAGCTGTTTTTT

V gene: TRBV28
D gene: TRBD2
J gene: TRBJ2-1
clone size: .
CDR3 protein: CASSFLAGVGLNEQFF
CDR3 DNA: TGTGCCAGCAGTTTTCTAGCGGGAGTAGGGCTCAATGAGCAGTTCTTC

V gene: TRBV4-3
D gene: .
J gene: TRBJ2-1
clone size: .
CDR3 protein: CASSQAGTSGEQFF
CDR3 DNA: TGCGCCAGCAGCCAAGCGGGGACCAGCGGTGAGCAGTTCTTC

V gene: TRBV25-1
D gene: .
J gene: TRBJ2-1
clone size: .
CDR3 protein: CASSDWTDYNEQFF
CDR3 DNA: TGTGCCAGCAGTGATTGGACAGATTACAATGAGCAGTTCTTC

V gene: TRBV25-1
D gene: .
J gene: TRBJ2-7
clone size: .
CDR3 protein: CASSDQVVYEQYF
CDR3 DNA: TGTGCCAGCAGTGACCAGGTGGTTTACGAGCAGTACTTC

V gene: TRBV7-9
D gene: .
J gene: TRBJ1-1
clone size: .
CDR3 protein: CASSTGRGGTEAFF
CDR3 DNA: TGTGCCAGCAGCACCGGCCGGGGGGGAACTGAAGCTTTCTTT

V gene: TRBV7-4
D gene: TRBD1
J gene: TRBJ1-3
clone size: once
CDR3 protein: CASSSPDRVGNTIYF
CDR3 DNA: TGTGCCAGCAGCTCCCCGGACAGGGTTGGAAACACCATATATTTT

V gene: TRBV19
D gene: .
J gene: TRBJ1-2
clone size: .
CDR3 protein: CASSTNRAPYGYTF
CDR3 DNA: TGTGCCAGTAGTACGAACAGAGCTCCCTATGGCTACACCTTC

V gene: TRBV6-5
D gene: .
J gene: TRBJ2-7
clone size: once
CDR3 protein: CASSYSPTAPYEQYF
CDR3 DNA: TGTGCCAGCAGTTACTCGCCGACAGCTCCCTACGAGCAGTACTTC

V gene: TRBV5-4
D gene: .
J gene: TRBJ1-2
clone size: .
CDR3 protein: CASSPRTEGLYGYTF
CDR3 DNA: TGTGCCAGCAGCCCTCGGACAGAGGGCCTCTATGGCTACACCTTC

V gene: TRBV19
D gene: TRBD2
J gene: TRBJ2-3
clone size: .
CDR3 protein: CASSLGLADTQYF
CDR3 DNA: TGTGCCAGTAGTCTTGGACTAGCGGATACGCAGTATTTT

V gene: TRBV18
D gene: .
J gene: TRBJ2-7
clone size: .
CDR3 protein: CASSPGQRTYEQYF
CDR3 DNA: TGTGCCAGCTCACCAGGACAGCGCACCTACGAGCAGTACTTC

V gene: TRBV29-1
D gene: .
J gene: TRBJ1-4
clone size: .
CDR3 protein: CSANRKGTNEKLFF
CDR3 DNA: TGCAGCGCAAATCGTAAGGGAACTAATGAAAAACTGTTTTTT

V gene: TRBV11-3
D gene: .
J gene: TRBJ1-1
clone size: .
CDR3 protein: CASKEGPNTEAFF
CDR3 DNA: TGTGCCAGCAAAGAGGGCCCGAACACTGAAGCTTTCTTT

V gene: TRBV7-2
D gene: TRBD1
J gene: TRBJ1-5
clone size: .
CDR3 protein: CASSFDRGPRSNQPQHF
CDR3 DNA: TGTGCCAGCAGCTTTGACAGGGGACCGAGAAGCAATCAGCCCCAGCATTTT

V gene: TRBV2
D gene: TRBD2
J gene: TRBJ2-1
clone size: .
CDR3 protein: CASGASGSYNEQFF
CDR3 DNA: TGTGCCAGCGGGGCTAGCGGGAGTTACAATGAGCAGTTCTTC

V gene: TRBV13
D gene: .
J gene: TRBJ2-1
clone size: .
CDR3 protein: CASSPSSPGNEQFF
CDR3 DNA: TGTGCCAGCAGCCCTTCGTCACCTGGGAATGAGCAGTTCTTC

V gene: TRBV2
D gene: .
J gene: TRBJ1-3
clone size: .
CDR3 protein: CASSDKTSSGNTIYF
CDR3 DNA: TGTGCCAGCAGTGACAAAACTTCCTCTGGAAACACCATATATTTT

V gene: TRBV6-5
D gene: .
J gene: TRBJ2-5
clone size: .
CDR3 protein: CASKRNGLPQETQYF
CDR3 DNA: TGTGCCAGCAAACGAAACGGTCTTCCGCAAGAGACCCAGTACTTC

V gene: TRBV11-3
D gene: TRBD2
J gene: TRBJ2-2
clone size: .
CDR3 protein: CASSLTLREEPGELFF
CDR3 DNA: TGTGCCAGCAGCTTAACCTTGCGGGAGGAGCCCGGGGAGCTGTTTTTT

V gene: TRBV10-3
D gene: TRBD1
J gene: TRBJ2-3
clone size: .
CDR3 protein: CAISESSVTGGADTQYF
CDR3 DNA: TGTGCCATCAGTGAGTCGAGCGTAACAGGGGGCGCAGATACGCAGTATTTT

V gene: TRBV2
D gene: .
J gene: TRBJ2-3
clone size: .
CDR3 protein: CASTPGALAPITDTQYF
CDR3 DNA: TGTGCCAGCACCCCCGGAGCACTAGCTCCTATCACAGATACGCAGTATTTT

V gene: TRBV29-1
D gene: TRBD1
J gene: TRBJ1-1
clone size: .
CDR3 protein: CSVYTGTATEAFF
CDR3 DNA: TGCAGCGTCTACACCGGGACAGCCACTGAAGCTTTCTTT

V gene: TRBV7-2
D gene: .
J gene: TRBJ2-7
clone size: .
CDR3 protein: CASSLESKHEQYF
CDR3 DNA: TGTGCCAGCAGCTTAGAATCGAAGCACGAGCAGTACTTC

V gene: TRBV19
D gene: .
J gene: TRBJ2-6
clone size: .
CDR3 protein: CASSIRGVRGSGANVLTF
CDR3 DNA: TGTGCCAGTAGTATAAGAGGGGTCAGGGGCTCTGGGGCCAACGTCCTGACTTTC

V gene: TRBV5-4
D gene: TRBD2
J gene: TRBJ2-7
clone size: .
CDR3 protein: CASSLSGRAYEQYF
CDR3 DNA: TGTGCCAGCAGCCTTAGCGGGAGGGCCTACGAGCAGTACTTC

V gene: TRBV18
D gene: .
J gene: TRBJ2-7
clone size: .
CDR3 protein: CASSPGDEQYF
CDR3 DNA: TGTGCCAGCTCACCTGGCGACGAGCAGTACTTC

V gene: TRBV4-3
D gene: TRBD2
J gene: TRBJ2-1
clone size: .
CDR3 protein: CASSHKTSGTSYNEQFF
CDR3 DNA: TGCGCCAGCAGCCACAAGACTAGCGGGACATCCTACAATGAGCAGTTCTTC

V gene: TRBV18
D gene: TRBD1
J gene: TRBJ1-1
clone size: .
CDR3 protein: CASSQYTGTGGPLTEAFF
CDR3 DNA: TGTGCCAGCTCCCAGTACACCGGGACAGGGGGACCTTTAACTGAAGCTTTCTTT

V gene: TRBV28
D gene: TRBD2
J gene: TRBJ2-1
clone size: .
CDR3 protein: CASGRAGGPNNEQFF
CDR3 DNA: TGTGCCAGCGGAAGAGCGGGAGGGCCCAACAATGAGCAGTTCTTC

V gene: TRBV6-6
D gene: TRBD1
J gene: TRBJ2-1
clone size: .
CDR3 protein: CASRGQGANEQFF
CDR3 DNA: TGTGCCAGCAGAGGACAGGGGGCTAATGAGCAGTTCTTC

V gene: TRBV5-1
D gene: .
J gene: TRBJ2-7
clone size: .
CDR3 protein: CASNPKDSRYEQYF
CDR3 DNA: TGCGCCAGCAACCCCAAGGACAGCAGGTACGAGCAGTACTTC